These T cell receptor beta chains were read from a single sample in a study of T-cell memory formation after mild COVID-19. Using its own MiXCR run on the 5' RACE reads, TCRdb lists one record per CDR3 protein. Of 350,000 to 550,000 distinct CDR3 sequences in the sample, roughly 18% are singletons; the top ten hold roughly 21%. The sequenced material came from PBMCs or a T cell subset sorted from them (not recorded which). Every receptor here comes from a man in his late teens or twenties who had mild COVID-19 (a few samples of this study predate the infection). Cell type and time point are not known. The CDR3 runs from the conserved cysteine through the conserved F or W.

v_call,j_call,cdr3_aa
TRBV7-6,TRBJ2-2,CASSRTSGEVELFF
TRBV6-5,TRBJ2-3,CASTSSGGVGDTQYF
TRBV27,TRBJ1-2,CASSSPLRTGGVGYTF
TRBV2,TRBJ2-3,CASRATSGAGTDTQYF
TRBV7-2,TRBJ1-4,CASSLIHSEKLFF
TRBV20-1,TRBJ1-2,CSAGRLRPYGYTF
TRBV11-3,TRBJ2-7,CASSLEVAPLYEQYF
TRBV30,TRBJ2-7,CAWSRRQGIYEQYF
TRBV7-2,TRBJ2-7,CASSPENTYEQYF
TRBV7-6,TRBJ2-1,CASSLEVNEQFF
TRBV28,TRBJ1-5,CASSSLMTAINQPQHF
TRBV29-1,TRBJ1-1,CSVSQGARARAFF
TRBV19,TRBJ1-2,CASSRRRQLYGYTF
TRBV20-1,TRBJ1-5,CSARGWKGTNQPQHF
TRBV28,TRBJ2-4,CASSLGDLAKNIQYF
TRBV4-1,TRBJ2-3,CASSQVGRTTDTQYF
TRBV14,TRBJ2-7,CASSQGTSAGSYEQYF
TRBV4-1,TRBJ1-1,CASSHGWTEMAFF
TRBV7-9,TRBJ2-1,CASSLATSGAYNEQFF
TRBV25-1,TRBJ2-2,CASSESRGRSGELFF
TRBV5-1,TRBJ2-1,CASVPTSGYRSSYNEQFF
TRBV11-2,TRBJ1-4,CASSVGEEKLFF
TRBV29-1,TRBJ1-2,CSVTSGANRISFGYTF
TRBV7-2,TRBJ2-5,CASSSFGAQETQYF
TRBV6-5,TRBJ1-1,CASSYSRVTNTEAFF
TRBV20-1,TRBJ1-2,CSATSGQGGGYTF
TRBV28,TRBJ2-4,CASTSRNIQYF
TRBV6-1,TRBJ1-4,CASSERQTQGKLFF
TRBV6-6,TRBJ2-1,CASSEGTGPPPRDEQFF
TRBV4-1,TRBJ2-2,CASSTGPGDAGELFF
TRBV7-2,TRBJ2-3,CASSPSSGQGSTQYF
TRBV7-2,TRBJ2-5,CASSFIFETQYF
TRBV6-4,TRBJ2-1,CASSRTSGEGHEQFF